The 20 T cell receptor beta chains listed next were all sequenced from one sample in a study of cytomegalovirus exposure and HLA in healthy donors (dated by TCRdb to between 2016 and 2019). Library construction relied on the immunoSEQ multiplex PCR assay. Not all clones reach the TCRdb copy of this immuneACCESS table, which keeps in-frame sequences only. Checked studies attribute under half of the gap to unresolved V genes and leave the rest unexplained. A total of about 72,000 clones appear in this sample, about 93% of them only once. The top ten hold 1.5% to 2% of the sample. Sequencing was carried out using PBMCs. These receptors were obtained from a woman in her late teens or twenties in good health and CMV-seropositive.

The V gene is TRBV19, the J gene TRBJ1-1, with D possibly TRBD1 on 5 matching bases. The CDR3 covers 16 residues. Trimming stripped 3 bases from V and 5 bases from J, with 19 bases between. Germline CDR1 reads LNHDA; CDR2 reads SQIVND (reference sequence). The CDR3 here is CASSIGGGSKGTEAFF. In DNA, the CDR3 is TGTGCCAGTAGTATTGGCGGGGGGAGCAAGGGGACTGAAGCTTTCTTT.

V gene TRBV27 combines with J gene TRBJ2-7, with 11 bases fitting TRBD1. Looked up from germline, CDR1 is MNHEY and CDR2 is SMNVEV (reference sequence). V gave up 3 bases and J gave up 7 bases; unmatched junction bases: 8. This CDR3 is 15 amino acids long. CDR3 DNA: TGTGCCAGCAGTTTGGGGACCGGGACAGGGGGGGAGCAGTACTTC. Amino acids: CASSLGTGTGGEQYF.

Here the CDR3 reads CASGGLAGTDTQYF. In nucleotides, the CDR3 is TGTGCCAGCGGAGGACTAGCGGGGACCGATACGCAGTATTTT. The chain joins TRBV4-2 to TRBJ2-3, with 12 bases that match TRBD2. J gave up 6 bases and V 8 bases, and 6 bases lay outside the gene matches. Germline-derived CDR1 and CDR2 are LGHNA and YNFKEQ. There are 14 residues in the CDR3.

V is TRBV11-3 and J is TRBJ2-3, with 7 nucleotides matching TRBD1. CDR3 length: 16 residues. CDR1 is SGHNT and CDR2 is YENEEA in the germline V gene. Trimming took 3 bases from V and 4 from J; bases not matched to a gene: 10. The CDR3 DNA is TGTGCCAGCAGCTTCGACAGGGCGAGCAGATCAGATACGCAGTATTTT. Translated: CASSFDRASRSDTQYF.

The V and J genes are TRBV11-2 and TRBJ2-7, with 9 nucleotides matching TRBD2. With 5 bases clipped from V and 5 bases from J, the junction kept 10 bases outside the gene matches. CDR1 and CDR2 (germline): SGHAT, FQNNGV. The CDR3 runs 15 residues. The CDR3 nucleotides are TGTGCCAGCAGCGGTCCCGGGACTAGCAGCGACGAGCAGTACTTC. This codes for CASSGPGTSSDEQYF.

The CDR3 DNA reads as TGTGCCAGCAGCGCGGGTGGCGGCTCCTACGAGCAGTACTTC. Its protein is CASSAGGGSYEQYF. The chain recombines TRBV7-9 with TRBJ2-7; TRBD2 might be the D (5 bases). Germline CDR1 SEHNR, CDR2 FQNEAQ (reference sequence). The V gene lost 5 bases and the J gene lost 0 bases, with 11 bases spanning the gap. The CDR3 contains 14 residues.

V gene TRBV5-1 combines with J gene TRBJ1-1; 10 nucleotides line up with TRBD1. The CDR3 covers 15 residues. Losses at the gene ends were 3 bases for V and 0 bases for J; bases not matched to a gene: 2. From germline, CDR1 is SGHRS and CDR2 YFSETQ. This chain's CDR3 is CASSSGQGMNTEAFF. CDR3 bases: TGCGCCAGCAGCTCGGGACAGGGGATGAACACTGAAGCTTTCTTT.

The rearrangement uses TRBV5-6 and TRBJ1-2, with 8 nucleotides matching TRBD1. The CDR3 has 15 amino acids. V lost 5 bases, J lost 1 base, and 7 bases stayed unmatched. Germline lookup yields CDR1 SGHDT and CDR2 YYEEEE. The chain's CDR3 is CASSHQGAGNYGYTF. The CDR3 bases are TGTGCCAGCAGTCATCAGGGGGCCGGTAACTATGGCTACACCTTC.

This clone was found a few times. This chain connects TRBV19 to TRBJ1-5, with a possible D match to TRBD1 (6 bases). This CDR3 spans 18 amino acids. The V and J ends lost 4 bases and 0 bases respectively, with 19 bases between them. CDR1 is LNHDA, CDR2 SQIVND, per germline (reference sequence). CDR3 loop: CASSRLTGTRNSNQPQHF. The CDR3 nucleotides read TGTGCCAGTAGTAGACTTACCGGGACACGAAATAGCAATCAGCCCCAGCATTTT.

The V gene is TRBV20-1, the J gene TRBJ2-3; D unclear. Germline assignment: CDR1 DFQATT and CDR2 SNEGSKA (reference sequence). The CDR3 totals 11 residues. Trimming removed 2 bases from V and 5 bases from J, with 5 bases in between. The CDR3 region is CSARLVDTQYF. In DNA form, the CDR3 reads TGCAGTGCTAGATTAGTAGATACGCAGTATTTT.

Details on this clone: A read error may account for a junction end that differs from germline. The chain employs TRBV4-3 and TRBJ2-1, with D tentatively TRBD2 (5 bases). This CDR3 spans 12 amino acids. Germline values: CDR1 LGHNA, CDR2 YSLEER. CDR3 protein: CASSQAGEDSIF. CDR3 coding DNA: TGCGCCAGCAGCCAAGCCGGTGAGGACTCAATCTTC.

The chain recombines TRBV11-3 with TRBJ1-2, with D perhaps TRBD1 (6 bases). With 3 bases removed from V and 3 bases from J, the gap between germline ends came to 17 bases. Germline V gene lookup returns CDR1 SGHNT and CDR2 YENEEA. The CDR3 loop spans 16 amino acids. The CDR3 loop is CASSFGDSSGDYGYTF. In DNA, the CDR3 is TGTGCCAGCAGCTTTGGAGACAGTTCAGGGGACTATGGCTACACCTTC.

The rearrangement joins TRBV7-9 to TRBJ2-1; no clear D. The V end lost 1 base, the J end lost 7 bases, and 5 bases lay between the germline ends. This CDR3 is 12 amino acids long. The germline V gene has CDR1 SEHNR and CDR2 FQNEAQ (reference sequence). The CDR3 DNA follows: TGTGCCAGCAGCTTAGGAGTTAATGAGCAGTTCTTC. It is translated as CASSLGVNEQFF.

This rearrangement joins TRBV7-2 to TRBJ1-2; possible D gene TRBD1, 5 bases. Germline V gene lookup returns CDR1 SGHTA and CDR2 FQGNSA. This CDR3 is built from 14 residues. Deletions cut 3 bases from V and 7 bases from J, with 15 bases between. CDR3 amino acids: CASSFPPGLGGYTF. Written as DNA, the CDR3 is TGTGCCAGCAGCTTCCCTCCAGGGTTAGGTGGCTACACCTTC.

The gene calls are TRBV6-1 and TRBJ1-5; D gene ambiguous. Germline V gives CDR1 MNHNS, CDR2 SASEGT. The CDR3 extends over 14 amino acids. V lost 7 bases and J 2 bases, leaving 12 bases between the germline ends. CDR3 protein: CASTINVGNQPQHF. In nucleotides, the CDR3 is TGTGCCAGCACTATAAACGTGGGCAATCAGCCCCAGCATTTT.

This chain uses TRBV27 with TRBJ2-7; 7 bases align to TRBD1. V lost 2 bases to trimming and J lost 2 bases; unmatched junction nucleotides: 3. This CDR3 comprises 14 residues. The germline gives CDR1 MNHEY, CDR2 SMNVEV (reference sequence). The CDR3 here is CASSLGQGAYEQYF. In DNA form, the CDR3 reads TGTGCCAGCAGTTTAGGGCAGGGGGCCTACGAGCAGTACTTC.

The chain links TRBV9 to TRBJ1-5; weak D call: TRBD1 (5 bases). V was cut by 2 bases and J by 4 bases, with 10 bases left in between. The germline V gene has CDR1 SGDLS and CDR2 YYNGEE. The CDR3 has 14 amino acids. In nucleotides, the CDR3 is TGTGCCAGCAGCGTTGACAGTACAAATCAGCCCCAGCATTTT. It encodes CASSVDSTNQPQHF.

This chain links TRBV4-1 with TRBJ2-1; possibly TRBD1 for D (6 bases). V dropped 2 bases and J dropped 6 bases, with 17 bases sitting between them. The germline CDR1 and CDR2 sequences are MGHRA and YSYEKL. This CDR3 region has 16 residues. CDR3 residues: CASSQREKGVGNEQFF. The CDR3 nucleotides read TGCGCCAGCAGCCAAAGGGAAAAGGGGGTTGGCAATGAGCAGTTCTTC.

The chain couples TRBV5-1 to TRBJ2-1; 10 bases align to TRBD2. Germline values: CDR1 SGHRS, CDR2 YFSETQ. The ends lost 2 bases at V and 5 bases at J; junction bases unmatched: 4. The CDR3 has 15 residues. In DNA form, the CDR3 reads TGCGCCAGCAGCTTCGTAGCGGGGGGCCACAATGAGCAGTTCTTC. Its translation: CASSFVAGGHNEQFF.

V is TRBV7-2 and J is TRBJ1-4; the D is unclear. The V end lost 4 bases, the J end lost 5 bases, and 17 bases lay between the germline ends. Germline CDR1 and CDR2: SGHTA and FQGNSA. The CDR3 has 16 residues. CDR3 sequence reads: CASSSPVRGFNEKLFF. The CDR3 DNA reads as TGTGCCAGCAGCTCACCAGTTAGAGGATTCAATGAAAAACTGTTTTTT.